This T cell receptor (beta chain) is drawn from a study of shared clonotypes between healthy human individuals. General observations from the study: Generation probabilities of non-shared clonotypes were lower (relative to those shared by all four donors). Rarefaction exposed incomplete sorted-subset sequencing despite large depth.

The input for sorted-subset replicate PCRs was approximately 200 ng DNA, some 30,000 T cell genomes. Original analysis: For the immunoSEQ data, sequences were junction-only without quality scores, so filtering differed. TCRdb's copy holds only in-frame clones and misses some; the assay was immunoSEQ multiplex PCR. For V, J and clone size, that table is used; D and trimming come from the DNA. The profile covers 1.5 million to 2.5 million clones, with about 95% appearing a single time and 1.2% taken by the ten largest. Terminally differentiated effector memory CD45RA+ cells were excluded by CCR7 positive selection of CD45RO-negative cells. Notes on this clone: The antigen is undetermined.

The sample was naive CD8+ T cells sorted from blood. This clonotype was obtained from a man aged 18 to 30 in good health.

The DNA of the CDR3 is TGTGCCATCCCTTCTTTGAGGGAAGGAGAGACCCAGTACTTC. It codes for CAIPSLREGETQYF. The chain couples TRBV5-4 to TRBJ2-5, with D possibly matching TRBD2 (5 bases). CDR1 SGHNT and CDR2 YYREEE come from the germline V gene (reference sequence). CDR3 size: 14 residues. The germline V and J ends were trimmed by 9 bases and 4 bases, with 19 bases remaining between them.